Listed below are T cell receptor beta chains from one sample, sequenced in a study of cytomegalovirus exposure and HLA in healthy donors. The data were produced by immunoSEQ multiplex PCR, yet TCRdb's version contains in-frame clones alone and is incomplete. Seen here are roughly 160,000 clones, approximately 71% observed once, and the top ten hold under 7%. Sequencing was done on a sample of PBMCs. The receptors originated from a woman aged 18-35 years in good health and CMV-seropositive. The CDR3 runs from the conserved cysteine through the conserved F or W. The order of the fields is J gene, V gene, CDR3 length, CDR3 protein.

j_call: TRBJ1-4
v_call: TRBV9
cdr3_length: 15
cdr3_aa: CASSVGDITNEKLFF

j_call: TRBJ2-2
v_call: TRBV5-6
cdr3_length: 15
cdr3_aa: CASSLDGGATGELFF

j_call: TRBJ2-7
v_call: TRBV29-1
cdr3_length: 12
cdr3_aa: CSVSQGPFEQYF

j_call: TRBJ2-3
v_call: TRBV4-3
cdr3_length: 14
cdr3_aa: CASSQDGGSDTQYF

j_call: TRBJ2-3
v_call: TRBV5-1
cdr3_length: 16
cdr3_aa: CASSLGLAGDTDTQYF

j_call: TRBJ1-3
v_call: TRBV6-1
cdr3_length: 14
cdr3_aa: CASGPTGTGNTIYF

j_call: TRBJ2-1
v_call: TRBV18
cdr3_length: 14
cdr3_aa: CASSPGQSYNEQFF

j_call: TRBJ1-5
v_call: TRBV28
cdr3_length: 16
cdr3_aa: CASTLLEGLGDQPQHF

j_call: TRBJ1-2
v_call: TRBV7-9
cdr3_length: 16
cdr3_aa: CASSGQGLLRNYGYTF

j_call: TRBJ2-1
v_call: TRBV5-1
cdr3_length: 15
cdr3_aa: CASSLGGQGAPIQFF

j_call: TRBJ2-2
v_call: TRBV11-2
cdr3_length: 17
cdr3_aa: CASSPFGGQVSTGELFF

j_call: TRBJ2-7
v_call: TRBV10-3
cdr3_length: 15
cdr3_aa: CASSEKAGGSYEQYF

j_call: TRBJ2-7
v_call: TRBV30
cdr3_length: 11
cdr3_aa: CAWAGVYEQYF

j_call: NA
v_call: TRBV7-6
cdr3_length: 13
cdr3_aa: CASSLTPGYEQYF

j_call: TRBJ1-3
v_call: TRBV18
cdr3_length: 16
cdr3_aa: CASSPLSQGRGNTIYF

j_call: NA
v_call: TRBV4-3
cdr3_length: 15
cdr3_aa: CASSPESGSYTEQYF

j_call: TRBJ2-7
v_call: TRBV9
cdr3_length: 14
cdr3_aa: CASSVRGSLDEQYF

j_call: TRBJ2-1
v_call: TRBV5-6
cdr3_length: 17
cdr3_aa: CASSFALGTGNSDEQFF

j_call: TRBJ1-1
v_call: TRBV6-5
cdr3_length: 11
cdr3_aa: CASSRNTEAFF

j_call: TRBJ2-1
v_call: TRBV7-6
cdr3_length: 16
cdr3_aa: CASSSHSGIVYNEQFF

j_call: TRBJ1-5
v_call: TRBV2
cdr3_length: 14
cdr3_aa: CASTLDRDNQPQHF

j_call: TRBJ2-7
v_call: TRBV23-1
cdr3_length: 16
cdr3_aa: CASSHENRGSSYEQYF